The next 10 T cell receptor beta chains were all read from a single sample in a study of T cells after posttransplantation cyclophosphamide. Sequencing used immunoSEQ multiplex PCR; TCRdb keeps in-frame clones, though not all of them. The sample has tens of thousands of clones; 95% to 98% are singletons. The naive gate required viable CD3+CD4+ or CD3+CD8+ cells with CCR7+CD45RA+CD45RO-CD95-CD27+CD28+ phenotype. Sequencing input: naive CD4+ T cells sorted from PBMCs. The source is a man aged 50 to 60 in good health, CMV-negative, and a related stem cell transplant donor.

This rearrangement joins TRBV27 to TRBJ2-2; a possible D gene is TRBD1 (5 bases). Trimming shortened V by 7 bases and J by 3 bases, and 15 bases separated the two germline ends. The CDR3 consists of 15 residues. CDR1 and CDR2 from the germline V gene are MNHEY and SMNVEV (reference sequence). CDR3 protein: CASTRTSPYTGELFF. Here the CDR3 DNA reads TGTGCCAGCACCAGGACAAGCCCCTACACCGGGGAGCTGTTTTTT.

The V and J genes are TRBV30 and TRBJ1-5; D unresolved. This CDR3 has 13 amino acids. Germline-derived CDR1 and CDR2 are GTSNPN and SVGIG (reference sequence). V dropped 3 bases and J dropped 4 bases, with 10 bases sitting between them. The CDR3: CAWSQRGNQPQHF. The CDR3, as DNA: TGTGCCTGGAGCCAAAGAGGGAATCAGCCCCAGCATTTT.

The V gene is TRBV7-3, the J gene TRBJ2-3; TRBD2 agrees at 9 bases. V shed 2 bases, J shed 2 bases, and the junction held 8 bases outside the gene matches. The CDR3 sequence is 17 residues long. Per the germline V gene, CDR1 is SGHTA and CDR2 is FQGTGA. DNA for the CDR3: TGTGCCAGCAGCTTACGCGGGGGGGTCCTACACACAGATACGCAGTATTTT. Amino acid sequence: CASSLRGGVLHTDTQYF. Filled out from reference TRBV7-3 and TRBJ2-3, the complete variable domain reads GAGVSQTPSNKVTEKGKYVELRCDPISGHTALYWYRQSLGQGPEFLIYFQGTGAADDSGLPNDRFFAVRPEGSVSTLKIQRTERGDSAVYLCASSLRGGVLHTDTQYFGPGTRLTVL.

DNA of the CDR3: TGTGCCAGTAGTACCACCTTAGGACAGCCGACGAGTTCTCGTGGCTACACCTTC. Amino acids: CASSTTLGQPTSSRGYTF. The chain has TRBV19 and TRBJ1-2; weak D call: TRBD1 (6 bases). Trimming cost V 4 bases and J 7 bases, with 28 bases left between them. The CDR3 extends over 18 amino acids. Germline assignment: CDR1 LNHDA and CDR2 SQIVND (reference sequence). Full variable domain (missing parts from reference TRBV19 and TRBJ1-2): DGGITQSPKYLFRKEGQNVTLSCEQNLNHDAMYWYRQDPGQGLRLIYYSQIVNDFQKGDIAEGYSVSREKKESFPLTVTSAQKNPTAFYLCASSTTLGQPTSSRGYTFGSGTRLTVV.

The V gene is TRBV5-1, the J gene TRBJ1-2; no reliable D call. Germline lookup yields CDR1 SGHRS and CDR2 YFSETQ. The CDR3 has 12 amino acids. Trimming removed 2 bases at V and 6 bases at J, with 8 bases between. CDR3 sequence reads: CASSFDRDGYTF. CDR3 nucleotides: TGCGCCAGCAGCTTCGACCGGGATGGCTACACCTTC.

The chain combines TRBV6-1 with TRBJ2-1; tentatively, D is TRBD1 (5 bases). This CDR3 is built from 12 residues. Trimming took off 6 bases at V and 4 bases at J, with 7 bases between the two ends. In germline, CDR1 is MNHNS, CDR2 SASEGT. The CDR3 DNA reads as TGTGCCAGCAGACAGGATTACAATGAGCAGTTCTTC. It encodes CASRQDYNEQFF.

This sequence joins TRBV18 and TRBJ2-1, with D hard to call. The CDR3 sequence is 13 residues long. The ends were cut back, 2 bases at V and 8 bases at J, with 10 bases in the middle. Germline CDR1 is KGHSH and CDR2 is LQKENI. The CDR3 reads CASSPAESYEQFF. CDR3 DNA: TGTGCCAGCTCACCAGCGGAGAGCTATGAGCAGTTCTTC. The whole variable domain, filled in from reference TRBV18 and TRBJ2-1, reads NAGVMQNPRHLVRRRGQEARLRCSPMKGHSHVYWYRQLPEEGLKFMVYLQKENIIDESGMPKERFSAEFPKEGPSILRIQQVVRGDSAAYFCASSPAESYEQFFGPGTRLTVL.

The chain is built from TRBV19 and TRBJ1-1, with D possibly matching TRBD1 (6 bases). From germline, CDR1 is LNHDA and CDR2 SQIVND (reference sequence). V was trimmed by 1 base and J by 6 bases, leaving 9 bases between them. The CDR3 has 13 amino acids. This chain's CDR3 is CASSIVGGSEAFF. In DNA form, the CDR3 reads TGTGCCAGTAGTATAGTTGGGGGCTCTGAAGCTTTCTTT.

The J gene is TRBJ1-1, the V gene TRBV14; possibly TRBD1 for D (5 bases). CDR1 and CDR2 from the germline V gene are SGHDN and FVKESK. CDR3 length: 16 amino acids. Trimming took 0 bases from V and 0 from J, leaving 11 bases between them. DNA of the CDR3: TGTGCCAGCAGCCAAGATCGGGGGATCTTGAACACTGAAGCTTTCTTT. Translation: CASSQDRGILNTEAFF.

This rearrangement joins TRBV5-4 to TRBJ2-2; 11 bases are shared with TRBD2. Germline lookup yields CDR1 SGHNT and CDR2 YYREEE (reference sequence). V dropped 4 bases and J dropped 9; count of bases not matched to a gene: 11. The CDR3 extends over 16 amino acids. This CDR3 is CASSRGLTSGSRELFF. In DNA, the CDR3 is TGTGCCAGCAGCCGGGGCCTAACTAGCGGGAGCAGGGAGCTGTTTTTT.